Presented here are 30 T cell receptor beta chains from one specimen sequenced in a study of T cells in Graves' hyperthyroidism and ophthalmopathy. The CDR3 regions of TCR beta were amplified from RNA transcripts. The HTBI primer set was used in a first-round RT-PCR of the TCR CDR3. TCRdb re-called the multiplex PCR reads with MiXCR, one entry per CDR3 protein. The sample contains 500,000 to 750,000 distinct CDR3 sequences, about 14% of which appear only once. The specimen was blood. These receptors all come from a woman aged 18 to 35 with Graves' ophthalmopathy.

This clonotype was seen ten or more times. The chain has TRBV30 and TRBJ1-6; 7 nucleotides line up with TRBD1. The trim removed 6 bases at V and 7 bases at J, leaving 9 bases unmatched. Germline V CDR1 and CDR2: GTSNPN, SVGIG (reference sequence). This CDR3 is built from 14 residues. CDR3 bases: TGTGCCTGCGACTCGGGACAGAAAAATTCACCCCTCCACTTT. This encodes CACDSGQKNSPLHF.

This clonotype has more than one count but fewer than ten. V and J are TRBV7-9 and TRBJ1-2; D unclear. V lost 4 bases and J 2 bases, leaving 11 bases between the germline ends. The germline V gene has CDR1 SEHNR and CDR2 FQNEAQ (reference sequence). CDR3 length: 14 amino acids. CDR3 DNA: TGTGCCAGCAGCTACCACAAGGAAAACTATGGCTACACCTTC. This encodes CASSYHKENYGYTF.

In regard to this clonotype: A much larger clone is a single base away; this may be a read error. The chain joins TRBV11-3 to TRBJ2-7; 9 bases match TRBD2. The germline CDR1 and CDR2 sequences are SGHNT and YENEEA. This CDR3 spans 14 amino acids. As DNA, the CDR3 is TGTGCCAGCAGCTTCGGGACTAGCTCCTACGGGCAGTACTTC. As protein: CASSFGTSSYGQYF. Based on the CDR3 plus reference TRBV11-3 and TRBJ2-7, the full variable domain is EAGVVQSPRYKIIEKKQPVAFWCNPISGHNTLYWYLQNLGQGPELLIRYENEEAVDDSQLPKDRFSAERLKGVDSTLKIQPAELGDSAVYLCASSFGTSSYGQYFGPGTRLTVT.

In its sample, this clonotype was seen a few times. The rearrangement uses TRBV27 and TRBJ1-5, with TRBD1 matching over 9 bases. Germline trimming cut 6 bases from V and 5 bases from J; bases unmatched to any gene: 2. CDR3 length: 13 residues. Germline V gene lookup returns CDR1 MNHEY and CDR2 SMNVEV (reference sequence). CDR3 region: CASSNRGHQPQHF. The CDR3 DNA is TGTGCCAGCAGCAACAGGGGGCATCAGCCCCAGCATTTT.

This clonotype occurred a few times. The CDR3 DNA is TGTGCCAGCAGCCAAGAAGGTCGAGGACAGGGGACGCAGTATTTT. Translation gives CASSQEGRGQGTQYF. The J gene is TRBJ2-3, the V gene TRBV4-2; 9 positions agree with TRBD1. Unmatched junction bases numbered 7, after V lost 0 bases and J lost 9 bases. The CDR3 consists of 15 residues. Per germline, CDR1 LGHNA and CDR2 YNFKEQ.

This clonotype was picked up many times. Here the CDR3 DNA reads TGTGCCACTGCCACTTCCCCCGGGCCGACCTACGAGCAGTACTTC. It is translated as CATATSPGPTYEQYF. The rearrangement uses TRBV7-2 and TRBJ2-7; no clear D gene. The germline V gene encodes CDR1 SGHTA and CDR2 FQGNSA. The CDR3 loop spans 15 amino acids. The ends were cut back, 10 bases at V and 2 bases at J, with 21 bases in the middle.

This clonotype was counted ten times or more. The rearrangement links TRBV7-2 to TRBJ1-5; D may be TRBD1 (5 bases). The CDR3 covers 15 residues. The V end was cut by 5 bases, the J end by 5 bases, with 16 bases between. CDR1 is SGHTA, CDR2 FQGNSA, per germline. The DNA of the CDR3 is TGTGCCAGCAGCCAGGGACGATGGAGACATCAGCCCCAGCATTTT. Its protein is CASSQGRWRHQPQHF.

This clonotype was counted between two and nine times. A much larger clone differs from this one at a single base, so this may be a read error. The V and J genes are TRBV12-3 or TRBV12-4 and TRBJ1-2; 10 bases fit TRBD1. Germline trimming cut 5 bases from V and 3 bases from J; bases unmatched to any gene: 21. The CDR3 sequence is 20 residues long. CDR3 protein: CASSTRQGAPLGSVDYGYTF. The CDR3, as DNA: TGTGCCAGCAGTACCAGACAGGGGGCGCCTTTAGGTTCCGTTGACTATGGCTACACCTTC.

This clonotype was seen a handful of times. The rearrangement joins TRBV6-1 to TRBJ2-2, with D maybe TRBD2 (5 bases). This CDR3 spans 13 amino acids. Germline assignment: CDR1 MNHNS and CDR2 SASEGT. The V and J ends lost 3 bases and 7 bases respectively, with 9 bases between them. This CDR3 is CASSEVGSGELFF. The CDR3 DNA reads TGTGCCAGCAGTGAGGTGGGGAGCGGGGAGCTGTTTTTT.

J is TRBJ2-1 and V is TRBV4-3; D might be TRBD1 (6 bases). CDR1 is LGHNA, CDR2 YSLEER, per germline. The V and J ends lost 8 bases and 13 bases respectively, with 18 bases between them. This CDR3 spans 12 amino acids. The CDR3 nucleotides read TGCGCCAGCGGAGATGAGGGGGTCACCCAGTTCTTC. This codes for CASGDEGVTQFF.

Comment on this clonotype: A much larger clone is a single base away; this may be a read error. The V gene is TRBV7-2, the J gene TRBJ1-3; 7 bases are shared with TRBD1. Germline assignment: CDR1 SGHTA and CDR2 FQGNSA. The CDR3 spans 18 residues. The CDR3 region is CVSSRTQIQGRFGNTIYF. The DNA for the CDR3 is TGTGTCAGCAGCCGGACTCAAATACAGGGGAGATTTGGAAACACCATATATTTT.

This chain joins TRBV6-1 and TRBJ2-5; weak D call: TRBD1 (6 bases). The germline CDR1 and CDR2 sequences are MNHNS and SASEGT. V lost 5 bases, J lost 3 bases, and 16 bases lay in between. The CDR3 extends over 15 amino acids. CDR3 bases: TGTGCCAGCAGTTGGGGCAGGGGTGGGGAAGAGACCCAGTACTTC. Encoded protein: CASSWGRGGEETQYF.

Many counts were recorded for this clonotype. V usage is TRBV20-1 and J usage is TRBJ2-1; a possible D gene is TRBD1 (5 bases). The CDR3 extends over 14 amino acids. V lost 0 bases to trimming and J lost 6 bases, with 12 bases between them. Germline values: CDR1 DFQATT, CDR2 SNEGSKA (reference sequence). CDR3 sequence: CSAREAWTTNEQFF. The DNA for the CDR3 is TGCAGTGCTAGAGAAGCTTGGACAACCAATGAGCAGTTCTTC.

This clonotype has at least ten counts. The J gene is TRBJ1-6, the V gene TRBV20-1; D is possibly TRBD1 (6 bases). The CDR3 spans 15 residues. Germline CDR1 reads DFQATT; CDR2 reads SNEGSKA (reference sequence). V was trimmed by 3 bases and J by 5 bases, leaving 14 bases between them. CDR3 sequence reads: CSASTVQGHNSPLHF. The CDR3 bases are TGCAGTGCTAGCACAGTACAGGGTCATAATTCACCCCTCCACTTT.

The V and J genes are TRBV30 and TRBJ2-3; 8 bases line up with TRBD1. The CDR3 has 15 amino acids. Germline loops: CDR1 GTSNPN, CDR2 SVGIG (reference sequence). V was pared by 1 base and J by 2 bases, with 5 bases of the junction left unmatched. CDR3 nucleotide sequence: TGTGCCTGGAGTGAGGGGACAGGCTACACAGATACGCAGTATTTT. Amino acid sequence: CAWSEGTGYTDTQYF.

V usage is TRBV28 and J usage is TRBJ2-4; 13 positions match TRBD2. Germline CDR1 MDHEN, CDR2 SYDVKM. This CDR3 is 16 amino acids long. Trimming took 2 bases from V and 9 from J; bases not matched to a gene: 7. The CDR3 DNA follows: TGTGCCAGCAGTTTAACGGGGGGACTAGCGGGATTCATTCAGTACTTC. Protein: CASSLTGGLAGFIQYF.

At least ten counts were recorded for this clonotype. The chain employs TRBV5-1 and TRBJ2-1, with D maybe TRBD2 (6 bases). The germline CDR1 and CDR2 sequences are SGHRS and YFSETQ. Trimming removed 2 bases from V and 5 bases from J, with 14 bases in between. The CDR3 sequence is 15 residues long. The CDR3, as DNA: TGCGCCAGCAGCTTACGACTAGAGGGCAACAATGAGCAGTTCTTC. Amino acid sequence: CASSLRLEGNNEQFF. The variable domain in full, completed from reference TRBV5-1 and TRBJ2-1, reads KAGVTQTPRYLIKTRGQQVTLSCSPISGHRSVSWYQQTPGQGLQFLFEYFSETQRNKGNFPGRFSGRQFSNSRSEMNVSTLELGDSALYLCASSLRLEGNNEQFFGPGTRLTVL.

Only a few counts were recorded for this clonotype. The CDR3 region is CASSWAGGSTEAFF. CDR3 coding DNA: TGCGCCAGCAGCTGGGCAGGGGGTAGCACTGAAGCTTTCTTT. The chain recombines TRBV5-1 with TRBJ1-1, with 7 bases that match TRBD1. CDR3 length equals 14 residues. V was clipped by 3 bases and J by 4 bases; unmatched bases: 6. CDR1 is SGHRS, CDR2 YFSETQ, per germline.

This chain joins TRBV4-2 and TRBJ2-5; 11 bases agree with TRBD2. With V trimmed by 0 bases and J by 1 base, 4 bases remained unmatched. The CDR3 length is 17 residues. Germline values: CDR1 LGHNA, CDR2 YNFKEQ. Written as DNA, the CDR3 is TGTGCCAGCAGCCAAGAGCTGGGGACTAGCGGCCAAGAGACCCAGTACTTC. Its protein is CASSQELGTSGQETQYF.

This clonotype was picked up many times. The chain joins TRBV11-3 to TRBJ2-5; the match to TRBD2 covers 10 bases. This CDR3 is built from 18 residues. The ends lost 2 bases at V and 3 bases at J; junction bases unmatched: 12. Germline V gene data show CDR1 as SGHNT and CDR2 as YENEEA. CDR3: CASSLWGLGLAGEETQYF. CDR3 DNA sequence: TGTGCCAGCAGCTTATGGGGGCTCGGGCTAGCGGGGGAAGAGACCCAGTACTTC.

This clonotype was picked up many times. The chain uses TRBV28 and TRBJ2-7; either TRBD1 or TRBD2 may supply D (5 bases each). The V end lost 5 bases, the J end lost 0 bases, and 23 bases lay between the germline ends. Germline CDR1 is MDHEN and CDR2 is SYDVKM. The CDR3 is 18 amino acids. For the CDR3, the DNA is TGTGCCAGCAGTCCCGGCGGGCGACAGAGGCCGAGCTCCTACGAGCAGTACTTC. Translating it yields CASSPGGRQRPSSYEQYF.

This clonotype was observed a few times. V and J are TRBV6-1 and TRBJ1-6; TRBD1 is a possible D gene (5 bases). Germline V gene lookup returns CDR1 MNHNS and CDR2 SASEGT. V was pared by 3 bases and J by 7 bases, with 13 bases between. The CDR3 covers 15 residues. The chain's CDR3 is CASSDPGTGNSPLHF. The DNA for the CDR3 is TGTGCCAGCAGTGATCCAGGGACGGGGAATTCACCCCTCCACTTT.

In its sample, this clonotype was seen many times. V is TRBV6-2 or TRBV6-3 and J is TRBJ2-3, with TRBD2 as a possible D gene (6 bases). V lost 0 bases, J lost 0 bases, and 16 bases lay in between. The germline V gene has CDR1 MNHEY and CDR2 SVGEGT. The CDR3 contains 18 residues. Here the CDR3 DNA reads TGTGCCAGCAGTTACTCTTCATCCGGGACTTGGAGCACAGATACGCAGTATTTT. Protein sequence: CASSYSSSGTWSTDTQYF.

The J gene is TRBJ2-1, the V gene TRBV6-7; TRBD2 matches at 7 bases. The J call may be wrong; the DNA end is better matched by TRBJ2-7. TRBV6-7 is sorted into the ORF group, with uncertain function. CDR3 size: 17 residues. The CDR3 here is CASSQQGEGEDDNEQYF. CDR3 nucleotides: TGTGCCAGCAGCCAACAAGGGGAGGGCGAAGACGACAATGAGCAGTACTTC.

This clonotype was counted at least ten times. The V and J genes are TRBV7-2 and TRBJ2-7, with 8 nucleotides matching TRBD2. This CDR3 contains 14 residues. The ends lost 3 bases at V and 5 bases at J; junction bases unmatched: 6. Germline CDR1 SGHTA, CDR2 FQGNSA. The CDR3 region is CASSFGTRVHEQYF. CDR3 coding DNA: TGTGCCAGCAGCTTTGGGACTAGAGTCCACGAGCAGTACTTC.

For this clonotype: A much more abundant neighbour one base away suggests this may be a read error. V and J are TRBV20-1 and TRBJ2-7; tentatively, D is TRBD1 or TRBD2 (6 bases each). Germline V gene lookup returns CDR1 DFQATT and CDR2 SNEGSKA (reference sequence). The CDR3 has 15 residues. CDR3 DNA: TGCAGTGCTAGAGATCCGGGGGCGGGTACCTACGAGCAGTGCTTC. This codes for CSARDPGAGTYEQCF.

This clonotype was detected ten times or more. The gene calls are TRBV6-1 and TRBJ2-2; 8 bases are shared with TRBD2. V shed 5 bases and J 4 bases; nucleotides not matched to a gene: 6. CDR1 and CDR2 (germline): MNHNS, SASEGT. The CDR3 extends over 15 amino acids. CDR3 bases: TGTGCCAGCAGTTGGGGACTAGAGGGCACCGGGGAGCTGTTTTTT. This encodes CASSWGLEGTGELFF.

The chain links TRBV4-1 to TRBJ2-2; TRBD2 is a possible D gene (6 bases). This CDR3 comprises 15 residues. The V end lost 5 bases, the J end lost 3 bases, and 13 bases lay between the germline ends. In germline, CDR1 is MGHRA, CDR2 YSYEKL. CDR3 amino acids: CASSAMTRYTGELFF. In nucleotides, the CDR3 is TGCGCCAGCAGCGCGATGACTAGATACACCGGGGAGCTGTTTTTT.

This clonotype came up many times. The chain links TRBV19 to TRBJ2-7; possible D gene TRBD1, 6 bases. The CDR3 is made up of 16 amino acids. The V end lost 0 bases, the J end lost 2 bases, and 14 bases lay between the germline ends. Germline loops: CDR1 LNHDA, CDR2 SQIVND (reference sequence). The CDR3, as DNA: TGTGCCAGTAGTATAGATCACGCAGGGGCCACCTACGAGCAGTACTTC. Encoded protein: CASSIDHAGATYEQYF. Full variable domain (missing parts from reference TRBV19 and TRBJ2-7): DGGITQSPKYLFRKEGQNVTLSCEQNLNHDAMYWYRQDPGQGLRLIYYSQIVNDFQKGDIAEGYSVSREKKESFPLTVTSAQKNPTAFYLCASSIDHAGATYEQYFGPGTRLTVT.

This clonotype has ten or more counts. The CDR3 loop reads CAWSPSNEQFF. CDR3 sequence (DNA): TGTGCCTGGAGTCCTAGCAATGAGCAGTTCTTC. The gene calls are TRBV30 and TRBJ2-1; D gene uncertain. This CDR3 region has 11 residues. Per the germline V gene, CDR1 is GTSNPN and CDR2 is SVGIG (reference sequence). Trimming left V 2 bases short and J 6 bases short, with 5 bases between.